The text below deals with one TCR beta chain. The antigen is undetermined. The CDR3 runs 13 residues. V dropped 4 bases and J dropped 5 bases, with 11 bases sitting between them. Germline CDR1 is SGHTA and CDR2 is FQGNSA. These data belong to a study of blood T cells in healthy people across ages. Study details: Template switching picked up about one barcoded beta molecule for each two T cells.

Findings and limits, study-wide: Diversity was higher, and naive CD4+ cells more numerous, in long-lived donors than in aged donors. Naive T cell percentage showed a strong correlation with TCR beta diversity.

Next came a second PCR, run for about 7 to 11 cycles, which used a sample-barcoded 5' primer along with a J-beta primer mix. All samples gave at least 2.5 million CDR3-containing paired-end reads. TCRdb re-analysed the 5' RACE reads in MiXCR, keeping a single row per CDR3 protein. The table includes under 1,000,000 distinct CDR3 sequences, under 40% detected once. V and J are TRBV7-2 and TRBJ2-5, with D hard to call. The TCR originated in a man aged 18 to 30 in good health. The specimen sequenced was blood. DNA for the CDR3: TGTGCCAGCAGCTGCCCGACGAGGGAGACCCAGTACTTC. Amino acids: CASSCPTRETQYF.